The 28 T cell receptor beta chains below all came from one sample that was sequenced in a study of blood T cell repertoires in COVID-19. The method was immunoSEQ multiplex PCR; TCRdb's version includes in-frame clones alone and lacks a portion of them. The sample includes 250,000 to 400,000 clones, under 90% of them seen just once. The sample comprised peripheral blood. Receptors originate from a woman aged 25-40 years with COVID-19, enrolled during active disease.

This clone came up once. The chain employs TRBV29-1 and TRBJ2-1; the D is unclear. The V end was cut by 7 bases, the J end by 7 bases, with 17 bases between. Germline V gene data show CDR1 as SQVTM and CDR2 as ANQGSEA. The CDR3 sequence is 13 residues long. DNA of the CDR3: TGCAGCGGTCAACAGACACCGAAGAATGAGCAGTTCTTC. Translated: CSGQQTPKNEQFF.

V usage is TRBV18 and J usage is TRBJ1-1, with D uncertain. Germline assignment: CDR1 KGHSH and CDR2 LQKENI. V gave up 6 bases and J gave up 0 bases, with 17 bases separating them. The CDR3 is 16 residues long. CDR3 nucleotide sequence: TGTGCCAGCTCGGACTATCGTACTCTAATGAACACTGAAGCTTTCTTT. Its protein product is CASSDYRTLMNTEAFF.

This clone appeared once. The sample carries other DNA sequences with the same CDR3. This sequence joins TRBV5-1 and TRBJ1-1; unclear D gene. The CDR3 is made up of 14 amino acids. Trimming took off 0 bases at V and 2 bases at J, with 8 bases between the two ends. Per the germline V gene, CDR1 is SGHRS and CDR2 is YFSETQ. The CDR3 sequence: CASSLAGGNTEAFF. The CDR3 nucleotides are TGCGCCAGCAGCTTGGCTGGCGGAAACACTGAAGCTTTCTTT.

As regards this clone: Within the sample, other DNA sequences also encode this same CDR3. The gene calls are TRBV5-4 and TRBJ2-3; tentatively, D is TRBD2 (5 bases). Germline V gene data show CDR1 as SGHNT and CDR2 as YYREEE (reference sequence). The CDR3 is 14 residues long. The germline V and J ends were trimmed by 4 bases and 1 base, with 10 bases remaining between them. The CDR3 loop is CASSLRAGTDTQYF. CDR3 in DNA: TGTGCCAGCAGCCTGAGGGCCGGCACAGATACGCAGTATTTT.

The CDR3: CASSRGSSDTIYF. In DNA, the CDR3 is TGCGCCAGCAGCCGAGGCTCCTCGGACACCATATATTTT. The chain employs TRBV5-1 and TRBJ1-3; D is ambiguous. CDR3 length equals 13 residues. V lost 4 bases, J lost 8 bases, and 13 bases lay in between. Germline values: CDR1 SGHRS, CDR2 YFSETQ.

The chain is built from TRBV7-8 and TRBJ1-6; TRBD1 matches 8 bases. The ends lost 5 bases at V and 10 bases at J; junction bases unmatched: 19. Germline-derived CDR1 and CDR2 are SGHVS and FQNEAQ. The CDR3 sequence is 18 residues long. The CDR3, as DNA: TGTGCCAGCAGCGTAAGGACAGGGCCGGGGAGTGTAAACTCACCCCTCCACTTT. It specifies CASSVRTGPGSVNSPLHF.

V is TRBV6-5 and J is TRBJ2-7; D gene ambiguous. Trimming stripped 0 bases from V and 3 bases from J, with 9 bases between. This CDR3 contains 14 residues. Germline V gives CDR1 MNHEY, CDR2 SVGAGI. CDR3 sequence (DNA): TGTGCCAGCAGTTACTCGTGGCCAGTCTACGAGCAGTACTTC. This codes for CASSYSWPVYEQYF.

The chain links TRBV6-6 to TRBJ2-7; no clear D gene. Deletions cut 0 bases from V and 0 bases from J, with 9 bases between. Germline-derived CDR1 and CDR2 are MNHNY and SVGAGI (reference sequence). The CDR3 extends over 15 amino acids. CDR3 protein: CASSYSGAPSYEQYF. CDR3 nucleotides: TGTGCCAGCAGTTACTCAGGAGCGCCCTCCTACGAGCAGTACTTC.

The CDR3 bases are TGTGCCAGCAGTGGTCAAGGGTACAGGGGCACTGAAGCTTTCTTT. Translation gives CASSGQGYRGTEAFF. This chain connects TRBV2 to TRBJ1-1, with 7 bases aligning to TRBD1. This CDR3 contains 15 residues. The V segment lost 4 bases and the J segment 4 bases; nucleotides outside the gene matches: 9. The germline V gene has CDR1 SNHLY and CDR2 FYNNEI.

The chain employs TRBV2 and TRBJ1-2; no clear D. The CDR3 consists of 14 residues. Germline V lookup: CDR1 SNHLY, CDR2 FYNNEI. V was cut by 6 bases and J by 0 bases, with 11 bases left in between. The CDR3 nucleotides read TGTGCCAGCAGCGGGGTCACAGCTAACTATGGCTACACCTTC. It encodes CASSGVTANYGYTF.

The V call is TRBV5-1, the J call TRBJ1-5; D gene uncertain. With 0 bases removed from V and 3 bases from J, the gap between germline ends came to 13 bases. The CDR3 has 16 amino acids. Germline V gene lookup returns CDR1 SGHRS and CDR2 YFSETQ. CDR3 in DNA: TGCGCCAGCAGCTTGGACGGGTCCCCTAACAATCAGCCCCAGCATTTT. Translation gives CASSLDGSPNNQPQHF.

This clone was seen only once. The genes are TRBV7-3 and TRBJ2-6; no firm D call. The CDR3 covers 16 residues. Trimming removed 3 bases at V and 0 bases at J, with 9 bases between. The germline CDR1 and CDR2 sequences are SGHTA and FQGTGA. The CDR3, as DNA: TGTGCCAGCAGCTTGGCCCAATACTCTGGGGCCAACGTCCTGACTTTC. This sequence encodes CASSLAQYSGANVLTF.

As DNA, the CDR3 is TGCGCCAGCAGCATCAGGGGTGAGCAGTTCTTC. It yields the protein CASSIRGEQFF. The V and J genes are TRBV5-1 and TRBJ2-1; weak D call: TRBD1 (6 bases). This CDR3 has 11 amino acids. V lost 4 bases, J lost 9 bases, and 8 bases lay in between. Germline V gene sequence: CDR1 SGHRS, CDR2 YFSETQ.

The rearrangement joins TRBV10-1 to TRBJ1-6; a possible D gene is TRBD1 (5 bases). CDR3 length: 14 amino acids. With 10 bases removed from V and 6 bases from J, the gap between germline ends came to 16 bases. CDR1 and CDR2 from the germline V gene are WNHNN and SYGVQD (reference sequence). The DNA for the CDR3 is TGCGCCACTAAATCCCCCGGGGGTAATTCACCCCTCCACTTT. Translation gives CATKSPGGNSPLHF.

This clone was found once. This chain uses TRBV2 with TRBJ1-4; TRBD1 matches at 9 bases. Germline lookup yields CDR1 SNHLY and CDR2 FYNNEI. CDR3 size: 14 residues. Trimming removed 6 bases from V and 6 bases from J; junction bases left unmatched: 5. The CDR3 DNA sequence: TGTGCCAGCAGGGGGACAGGGTTTGATGAAAAACTGTTTTTT. The encoded protein is CASRGTGFDEKLFF.

The J gene is TRBJ2-7, the V gene TRBV5-5; D possibly corresponds to TRBD2 (7 bases). Germline CDR1 and CDR2: SGHKS and YYEKEE (reference sequence). V shed 0 bases and J shed 9 bases, with 13 bases lying between them. This CDR3 has 13 amino acids. This chain's CDR3 is CASSLVPGEGQYF. The CDR3 region has the DNA TGTGCCAGCAGCTTGGTCCCAGGGGAGGGGCAGTACTTC.

This rearrangement joins TRBV5-1 to TRBJ2-2; D not resolved. Per the germline V gene, CDR1 is SGHRS and CDR2 is YFSETQ. The V gene lost 4 bases and the J gene lost 0 bases, with 10 bases spanning the gap. The CDR3 is 15 residues long. CDR3 protein: CASSPRVANTGELFF. CDR3 sequence (DNA): TGCGCCAGCAGCCCTAGAGTGGCGAACACCGGGGAGCTGTTTTTT.

This chain joins TRBV5-1 and TRBJ1-3; D is possibly TRBD1 (6 bases). The CDR3 runs 14 residues. Germline V gene sequence: CDR1 SGHRS, CDR2 YFSETQ. Between the trimmed V and J ends, which lost 5 bases and 4 bases, there was a span of 13 bases. The CDR3 protein is CASSPTGLGNTIYF. CDR3 sequence (DNA): TGCGCCAGCAGTCCAACAGGGCTAGGAAACACCATATATTTT.

The rearrangement joins TRBV5-4 to TRBJ1-1; TRBD1 matches 8 bases. The CDR3 has 15 amino acids. Trimming cost V 3 bases and J 2 bases; bases outside gene matches: 6. Germline CDR1 is SGHNT and CDR2 is YYREEE (reference sequence). CDR3 in amino acids: CASSWSGGANTEAFF. The CDR3 DNA sequence: TGTGCCAGCAGCTGGTCAGGGGGCGCAAACACTGAAGCTTTCTTT.

The rearrangement links TRBV3-1 (or the pseudogene TRBV3-2) to TRBJ1-6; no reliable D call. Germline CDR1 reads LGHDT; CDR2 reads YNNKEL (reference sequence). Trimming stripped 0 bases from V and 9 bases from J, with 6 bases between. The CDR3 has 13 amino acids. The CDR3 coding sequence is TGTGCCAGCAGCCAAGATTCCGGTTCACCCCTCCACTTT. Protein sequence: CASSQDSGSPLHF.

The chain recombines TRBV7-9 with TRBJ2-7; D gene unclear. V lost 5 bases and J lost 7, with 12 bases in between. The V gene's germline CDR1 is SEHNR and CDR2 FQNEAQ (reference sequence). There are 12 residues in the CDR3. CDR3 bases: TGTGCCAGCAGCGCCACGACTCGGGAGCAGTACTTC. Its protein is CASSATTREQYF.

The V and J genes are TRBV21-1 and TRBJ1-6; the table's D call, TRBD1, was not checked against the DNA. TRBV21-1 is a known pseudogene. The CDR3 is made up of 13 amino acids. This chain's CDR3 is CASPRVVNSPLHF. Here the CDR3 DNA reads TGTGCCAGCCCCAGGGTCGTTAATTCACCCCTCCACTTT.

This clone has just a few counts. This chain uses TRBV7-9 with TRBJ1-1; 9 bases line up with TRBD1. The CDR3 has 15 amino acids. Trimming took 1 base from V and 7 from J; bases not matched to a gene: 7. Germline V lookup: CDR1 SEHNR, CDR2 FQNEAQ (reference sequence). CDR3 sequence: CASSLDWTGVGEAFF. For the CDR3, the DNA is TGTGCCAGCAGCTTAGACTGGACAGGGGTTGGTGAAGCTTTCTTT.

The J gene is TRBJ1-1, the V gene TRBV11-2, with unresolved D. Germline CDR1 reads SGHAT; CDR2 reads FQNNGV. CDR3 size: 15 residues. V was cut by 4 bases and J by 3 bases, with 15 bases left in between. The CDR3 is CASSSSDSGDTEAFF. The DNA of the CDR3 is TGTGCCAGCAGCTCCTCGGATTCCGGGGACACTGAAGCTTTCTTT.

This chain uses TRBV29-1 with TRBJ1-5; D is ambiguous. Germline-derived CDR1 and CDR2 are SQVTM and ANQGSEA. The CDR3 has 13 amino acids. V was trimmed by 2 bases and J by 6 bases, leaving 11 bases between them. The CDR3 DNA sequence: TGCAGCGTTGAACAGGTAGGAGGTCAGCCCCAGCATTTT. Translating it yields CSVEQVGGQPQHF.

V usage is TRBV27 and J usage is TRBJ1-1; 8 positions agree with TRBD1. The junction had 6 bases not matched to a gene; V was cut back by 5 bases and J by 1 base. In germline, CDR1 is MNHEY, CDR2 SMNVEV (reference sequence). There are 15 residues in the CDR3. For the CDR3, the DNA is TGTGCCAGCAGTCCACTAGGACAGGGGAACACTGAAGCTTTCTTT. Amino acids: CASSPLGQGNTEAFF.

The chain uses TRBV5-5 and TRBJ1-3; the D gene is possibly TRBD1 (6 bases). The CDR3 consists of 15 residues. V lost 5 bases and J lost 0, with 12 bases in between. Germline CDR1 is SGHKS and CDR2 is YYEKEE (reference sequence). DNA for the CDR3: TGTGCCAGCAGTTCGGACAGCGGCTCTGGAAACACCATATATTTT. Translation: CASSSDSGSGNTIYF. The variable domain in full, completed from reference TRBV5-5 and TRBJ1-3, reads DAGVTQSPTHLIKTRGQQVTLRCSPISGHKSVSWYQQVLGQGPQFIFQYYEKEERGRGNFPDRFSARQFPNYSSELNVNALLLGDSALYLCASSSDSGSGNTIYFGEGSWLTVV.

The rearrangement uses TRBV5-6 and TRBJ1-1; TRBD1 is a possible D gene (5 bases). Germline lookup yields CDR1 SGHDT and CDR2 YYEEEE. V was pared by 5 bases and J by 0 bases, with 17 bases between. The CDR3 is 16 amino acids. This CDR3 is CASSELPGEVNTEAFF. CDR3 nucleotides: TGTGCCAGCAGTGAACTTCCGGGGGAGGTGAACACTGAAGCTTTCTTT.